Shown below are 27 T cell receptor beta chains from a single sample sequenced in a study of beta chain features in type 1 diabetes. Investigators reverse transcribed all isolated RNA, so they sequenced expressed TCRB transcripts. Profiling relied on immunoSEQ multiplex PCR, and the TCRdb table lists in-frame clones only, not all of them. This sample has around 290,000 clones; approximately 8% occur once, and the top ten carry more than 0.8%. Sequenced sample: central memory CD4+ T cells from blood. The receptor set was obtained from a woman under 30 in good health.

A note on this clone: This same CDR3 is encoded by further DNA sequences in the sample. V gene TRBV7-6 combines with J gene TRBJ1-1; D possibly corresponds to TRBD1 (5 bases). Trimming removed 5 bases at V and 1 base at J, with 8 bases between. Germline V gene sequence: CDR1 SGHVS, CDR2 FNYEAQ. There are 13 residues in the CDR3. The CDR3 coding sequence is TGTGCCAGCAGCCAGGACACGAACACTGAAGCTTTCTTT. Translated: CASSQDTNTEAFF.

A remark on this clone: This may come from a read error, since a much larger clone is one base off. The identical CDR3 is also encoded by other nucleotide sequences in the sample. J is TRBJ2-1 and V is TRBV27; D is perhaps TRBD1 or TRBD2 (6 bases each). The CDR3 runs to 17 residues. Trimming stripped 3 bases from V and 0 bases from J, with 15 bases between. Germline V gene data show CDR1 as MNHEY and CDR2 as SMNVEV (reference sequence). The DNA of the CDR3 is TGTGCCAGCAGTTTTTGGACCGGGGGCGGCTCCTACAATGAGCAGTTCTTC. Amino acids: CASSFWTGGGSYNEQFF.

Only a few counts were recorded for this clone. The gene calls are TRBV7-2 and TRBJ2-5; D gene unclear. This CDR3 region has 15 residues. Germline V CDR1 and CDR2: SGHTA, FQGNSA. The V gene lost 1 base and the J gene lost 4 bases, with 13 bases spanning the gap. In DNA, the CDR3 is TGTGCCAGCAGCTTAGGAATCTGGGTGCGAGAGACCCAGTACTTC. This sequence encodes CASSLGIWVRETQYF.

CDR3 sequence reads: CASAWEGFYEQYV. CDR3 in DNA: TGTGCCAGCGCCTGGGAGGGCTTTTACGAGCAGTACGTC. The chain couples TRBV6-1 to TRBJ2-7, with 7 bases lining up with TRBD2. This CDR3 has 13 amino acids. Germline V gene sequence: CDR1 MNHNS, CDR2 SASEGT. J gave up 4 bases and V 8 bases, and 8 bases lay outside the gene matches.

J is TRBJ2-2 and V is TRBV6-5; D is uncertain. Deletions cut 4 bases from V and 7 bases from J, with 4 bases between. The CDR3 has 11 residues. Germline CDR1 MNHEY, CDR2 SVGAGI. CDR3 loop: CASSFLGELFF. In nucleotides, the CDR3 is TGTGCCAGCAGTTTTCTCGGGGAGCTGTTTTTT.

In its sample, this clone was seen a few times. The chain is built from TRBV29-1 and TRBJ1-2; possibly TRBD1 for D (5 bases). Germline CDR1 and CDR2: SQVTM and ANQGSEA. Trimming stripped 1 base from V and 6 bases from J, with 18 bases between. The CDR3 covers 15 residues. The CDR3 loop is CSVEGLDRGIHGYTF. The CDR3 nucleotides are TGCAGCGTTGAAGGGTTAGACAGAGGGATTCATGGCTACACCTTC.

This clone was recorded at least ten times. V usage is TRBV18 and J usage is TRBJ2-7; D possibly corresponds to TRBD1 (5 bases). There are 14 residues in the CDR3. Germline CDR1 is KGHSH and CDR2 is LQKENI. Trimming left V 2 bases short and J 2 bases short, with 10 bases between. The CDR3 spells CASSPTDNAYEQYF. CDR3 coding DNA: TGTGCCAGCTCACCAACGGACAACGCCTACGAGCAGTACTTC.

The chain links TRBV6-5 to TRBJ2-7, with TRBD1 as a possible D gene (6 bases). This CDR3 comprises 14 residues. V lost 6 bases and J lost 0, with 12 bases in between. The germline V gene has CDR1 MNHEY and CDR2 SVGAGI. The DNA of the CDR3 is TGTGCCAGCAGCCGCGACAGGAGCTCCTACGAGCAGTACGTC. This codes for CASSRDRSSYEQYV.

This clone was seen many times. The chain employs TRBV18 and TRBJ2-1; D gene uncertain. This CDR3 spans 12 amino acids. Germline values: CDR1 KGHSH, CDR2 LQKENI. V lost 5 bases and J 8 bases, leaving 10 bases between the germline ends. CDR3 in DNA: TGTGCCAGCTCATCTACTGCCGATGAGCAGTTCTTC. This translates into CASSSTADEQFF.

This clone has only a few counts. The chain is built from TRBV25-1 and TRBJ2-7; TRBD1 agrees at 8 bases. The CDR3 runs to 15 residues. CDR1 MGHDK and CDR2 SYGVNS come from the germline V gene. V trimming: 1 base; J trimming: 2 bases; junction bases outside the gene matches: 4. CDR3 in DNA: TGTGCCAGCAGTGAATCGGGGACAGGAACCTACGAGCAGTACTTC. Its translation: CASSESGTGTYEQYF.

The sample holds a few counts of this clone. V and J are TRBV5-6 and TRBJ2-7, with no clear D. Deletions cut 3 bases from V and 2 bases from J, with 12 bases between. Germline V CDR1 and CDR2: SGHDT, YYEEEE. The CDR3 sequence is 14 residues long. The CDR3 nucleotides read TGTGCCAGCAGCTGGGGTTCACGAGCCTACGAGCAGTACGTC. Its protein is CASSWGSRAYEQYV.

This clone was seen many times. The chain recombines TRBV7-9 with TRBJ1-2; 9 nucleotides line up with TRBD1. CDR1 and CDR2 (germline): SEHNR, FQNEAQ (reference sequence). This CDR3 has 15 amino acids. Germline trimming cut 3 bases from V and 6 bases from J; bases unmatched to any gene: 8. The CDR3 DNA is TGTGCCAGCAGCTTCAACCGGGACAGGGCAGATGGCTACACCTTC. This encodes CASSFNRDRADGYTF.

The chain employs TRBV5-1 and TRBJ2-6, with 10 positions matching TRBD2. The CDR3 has 18 amino acids. Germline V lookup: CDR1 SGHRS, CDR2 YFSETQ. The ends lost 4 bases at V and 4 bases at J; junction bases unmatched: 11. CDR3 in DNA: TGCGCCAGCAGCGATCCTAGCGGGAGTGTGTCAGGGGCCAACGTCCTGACTTTC. Protein product: CASSDPSGSVSGANVLTF.

In its sample, this clone was seen many times. The rearrangement joins TRBV7-8 to TRBJ1-5; maybe TRBD1 (5 bases). Germline CDR1 reads SGHVS; CDR2 reads FQNEAQ. CDR3 length: 14 residues. V was pared by 5 bases and J by 4 bases, with 12 bases between. CDR3 coding DNA: TGTGCCAGCAGCCGGGACGCTTTGAATCAGCCCCAGCATTTT. It translates to CASSRDALNQPQHF. The full variable domain, completed using reference TRBV7-8 and TRBJ1-5, is GAGVSQSPRYKVAKRGQDVALRCDPISGHVSLFWYQQALGQGPEFLTYFQNEAQLDKSGLPSDRFFAERPEGSVSTLKIQRTQQEDSAVYLCASSRDALNQPQHFGDGTRLSIL.

The rearrangement links TRBV28 to TRBJ2-2; D unclear. This CDR3 spans 16 amino acids. CDR1 is MDHEN and CDR2 is SYDVKM in the germline V gene. The V and J ends lost 5 bases and 1 base respectively, with 14 bases between them. The CDR3, as DNA: TGTGCCAGCAGTCCCCAAAGGGTGAAGAACACCGGGGAGCTGTTTTTT. It is translated as CASSPQRVKNTGELFF. Full variable domain (missing parts from reference TRBV28 and TRBJ2-2): DVKVTQSSRYLVKRTGEKVFLECVQDMDHENMFWYRQDPGLGLRLIYFSYDVKMKEKGDIPEGYSVSREKKERFSLILESASTNQTSMYLCASSPQRVKNTGELFFGEGSRLTVL.

The chain joins TRBV7-6 to TRBJ2-3; D unclear. The CDR3 has 12 residues. Trimming left V 5 bases short and J 3 bases short, with 6 bases between. Germline V gives CDR1 SGHVS, CDR2 FNYEAQ. The CDR3 reads CASSRNTDTQYF. DNA for the CDR3: TGTGCCAGCAGCCGGAATACAGATACGCAGTATTTT.

This rearrangement joins TRBV6-5 to TRBJ1-6; D not certain. Trimming took off 2 bases at V and 5 bases at J, with 10 bases between the two ends. The CDR3 runs to 15 residues. Germline V gives CDR1 MNHEY, CDR2 SVGAGI. CDR3 DNA sequence: TGTGCCAGCAGTTACAAGAGGCTAAATAATTCACCCCTCCACTTT. Protein product: CASSYKRLNNSPLHF.

In this sample, this clone turned up a few times. This chain uses TRBV4-3 with TRBJ1-1; possibly TRBD1 for D (5 bases). CDR1 is LGHNA, CDR2 YSLEER, per germline. The CDR3 consists of 16 residues. With 1 base removed from V and 1 base from J, the gap between germline ends came to 13 bases. CDR3 residues: CASSQGPGSENTEAFF. The CDR3, as DNA: TGCGCCAGCAGCCAAGGGCCAGGGTCGGAGAACACTGAAGCTTTCTTT.

This clone occurred a few times. This rearrangement joins TRBV7-2 to TRBJ1-4; tentative D call: TRBD1 (6 bases). Germline CDR1 is SGHTA and CDR2 is FQGNSA. Trimming stripped 8 bases from V and 10 bases from J, with 23 bases between. This CDR3 contains 15 residues. The CDR3 region is CASGGGPAPGAKLFF. CDR3 in DNA: TGTGCCAGCGGGGGGGGTCCCGCCCCGGGGGCAAAACTGTTTTTT.

J is TRBJ2-6 and V is TRBV25-1, with D possibly being TRBD1 (5 bases). This CDR3 region has 16 residues. Per germline, CDR1 MGHDK and CDR2 SYGVNS. V lost 1 base and J 2 bases, leaving 9 bases between the germline ends. Here the CDR3 reads CASSESPRAGANVLTF. The CDR3 DNA follows: TGTGCCAGCAGTGAATCCCCCAGGGCTGGGGCCAACGTCCTGACTTTC.

This clone was detected only a few times. The chain joins TRBV9 to TRBJ2-2; TRBD2 aligns across 9 bases. Per the germline V gene, CDR1 is SGDLS and CDR2 is YYNGEE. The trim removed 5 bases at V and 8 bases at J, leaving 7 bases unmatched. This CDR3 has 14 residues. This CDR3 reads CASSRIAGAGELFF. DNA for the CDR3: TGTGCCAGCAGTCGTATAGCGGGGGCTGGGGAGCTGTTTTTT.

This sequence joins TRBV30 and TRBJ2-1; 10 bases match TRBD2. Per the germline V gene, CDR1 is GTSNPN and CDR2 is SVGIG (reference sequence). The CDR3 is 14 amino acids. J was trimmed by 10 bases and V by 3 bases; bases with no gene match: 9. CDR3 sequence: CAWRSSGGFREQFF. The CDR3 region has the DNA TGTGCCTGGAGATCTAGCGGGGGCTTTAGGGAGCAGTTCTTC.

This clone was observed many times. The V call is TRBV7-9, the J call TRBJ2-5, with TRBD1 identical over 8 bases. The length of the CDR3 is 16 residues. The trim removed 1 base at V and 1 base at J, leaving 5 bases unmatched. CDR1 SEHNR and CDR2 FQNEAQ come from the germline V gene (reference sequence). The CDR3 DNA sequence: TGTGCCAGCAGCTTAGTGGGGACAGGTATCCAAGAGACCCAGTACTTC. Its protein product is CASSLVGTGIQETQYF.

This rearrangement joins TRBV27 to TRBJ2-1, with 8 bases aligning to TRBD1. Germline V gene sequence: CDR1 MNHEY, CDR2 SMNVEV (reference sequence). CDR3 length equals 16 residues. J gave up 9 bases and V 2 bases, and 12 bases lay outside the gene matches. The CDR3 is CASSLVGAGGVGEQFF. In nucleotides, the CDR3 is TGTGCCAGCAGTTTAGTTGGGGCAGGGGGCGTGGGTGAGCAGTTCTTC.

The chain uses TRBV14 and TRBJ1-2, with TRBD1 as a possible D gene (6 bases). V lost 2 bases to trimming and J lost 5 bases, with 12 bases between them. The CDR3 totals 14 residues. Germline V lookup: CDR1 SGHDN, CDR2 FVKESK. CDR3 residues: CASSQPDSLYGYTF. In nucleotides, the CDR3 is TGTGCCAGCAGCCAACCGGACAGCTTATATGGCTACACCTTC. Full variable domain (remainder filled in from reference TRBV14 and TRBJ1-2): EAGVTQFPSHSVIEKGQTVTLRCDPISGHDNLYWYRRVMGKEIKFLLHFVKESKQDESGMPNNRFLAERTGGTYSTLKVQPAELEDSGVYFCASSQPDSLYGYTFGSGTRLTVV.

This rearrangement joins TRBV5-4 to TRBJ2-1; no reliable D call. This CDR3 spans 12 amino acids. CDR1 and CDR2 (germline): SGHNT, YYREEE (reference sequence). Trimming removed 2 bases from V and 8 bases from J, with 8 bases in between. CDR3 protein: CASSFQLYEQFF. CDR3 coding DNA: TGTGCCAGCAGCTTCCAGCTCTATGAGCAGTTCTTC.

The rearrangement links TRBV27 to TRBJ1-3; weak D call: TRBD1 (6 bases). Trimming left V 3 bases short and J 4 bases short, with 16 bases between. Germline V lookup: CDR1 MNHEY, CDR2 SMNVEV (reference sequence). The CDR3 has 16 amino acids. The CDR3 region is CASSFAWDTLGNTIYF. CDR3 DNA sequence: TGTGCCAGCAGTTTTGCTTGGGACACCCTCGGAAACACCATATATTTT.